This T cell receptor (beta chain) emerged from a study of blood T cells in healthy people across ages (dated by TCRdb to between 2014 and 2017). Looking at the study overall: Template switching captured roughly one uniquely barcoded TCR beta cDNA molecule per two T cells in model experiments. Age-related changes in TCR beta repertoire diversity were measured in the study by deep sequencing normalized with unique cDNA molecular identifiers. Donors were grouped into four age groups: young (average roughly 16 years), middle-aged (39), aged (62) and long-lived (about 90). Two additional independent replicas of 1 million unique cDNA reads from the same blood draw were analyzed for two donors (one aged 18 to 29 and one aged 80 or older). Overall study outcomes, separate from this receptor: Observed TCR beta diversity correlated strongly with the percentage of naive T cells measured by flow cytometry. Donor CMV infection status was unknown, potentially confounding age-related changes in expanded clonotypes. As age increased, observed TCR beta diversity per million T cells dropped in a roughly linear way, and a significant reduction was already evident by age around 41. Because profiling used bulk unsorted PBMCs, naive and antigen-experienced compartments could not be compared conclusively. Compared with the aged group, the long-lived group had more naive CD4+ T cells, fewer expanded clones and increased TCR diversity, a pattern suggesting age selection. Estimates of total diversity from one million sequenced T cells were regarded as lower bounds and underestimates.

The library was made by 5' RACE. The listed sequencing device is Illumina HiSeq 2500. The second PCR ran for about 6 to 11 cycles and used a J-beta primer mix along with a sample-barcoded 5' primer. A template-switch 5' adaptor carrying 12 random nucleotides introduced a unique molecular identifier onto each TCR beta cDNA molecule. Each sample yielded at least 3 million CDR3-containing paired-end reads. First-strand cDNA synthesis was performed from all RNA using the Mint cDNA synthesis kit, with priming by a TRBC-specific oligonucleotide. Following uracil-DNA glycosylase treatment, a first 18-cycle PCR with universal primers M1SS and BC2_uni_R was performed on all cDNA. As for how the authors treated the data: For normalization, 1 million high-quality reads were randomly selected from each sample, with every read carrying a distinct molecular identifier. Reads sharing molecular identifiers were discarded rather than binned into consensus sequences. MiTCR, run with a Q25 quality threshold and the strictest error-elimination algorithm, handled CDR3 identification, clonotype clustering and error correction. A nonparametric unseen species model with Euler transformation was used to estimate a lower bound on total TCR beta diversity. TCRdb passed the public sequencing reads through fastp at Q25 and MiXCR, retaining productive beta sequences. Identical CDR3 proteins give one entry, which carries the most common genes and DNA. The V and J calls follow TCRdb's processing rather than the paper's. The sample profile shows hundreds of thousands of distinct CDR3 sequences; 25% of them were found once. The top ten clonotypes cover roughly a tenth of the sample.

The CDR3, from cysteine to phenylalanine, totals 18 residues. CDR3 DNA only is kept here, 54 bases in frame from base 1. The CDR1 and CDR2 encoded by the germline V gene are SGHRS and YFSETQ. As for this clonotype: Its antigen is currently not known. The sample holds no much larger clone one base away, and base qualities are not on file.

Donors were around 37 systemically healthy Caucasian individuals from Russia aged roughly 6 to 90 years. Each donor gave 8 to 10 milliliters of peripheral blood, drawn into EDTA-treated Vacutainer tubes. Ficoll-Paque density-gradient centrifugation was used to isolate PBMCs, with at least 6.5 million per sample. Total RNA was extracted from PBMCs with Trizol reagent, with at least 6 micrograms obtained per sample. For every donor, flow cytometry on a PBMC aliquot measured the percentage of naive CD45RAhigh/CD27high T cells. In addition, the sample was reused for a study of T cells of mothers and their children. Looking at the second paper: Donors were nine systemically healthy Caucasian individuals: three mothers and their six children. cDNA synthesis used all of the extracted RNA, with approximately 1.4 ug of RNA in each 15 ul reaction. Sample barcodes and 2-4 random nucleotides were added via the M1S primer in the second PCR. Each mother yielded over 9.5 million TCR beta CDR3 reads and each child some 3 million reads. TCR recombination output is similarly shaped by thymic selection in related and unrelated pairs, with a minor effect exerted by inherited differences. Normalized repertoire overlap in related mother-child pairs was always slightly higher than in unrelated mother-child pairs, but the difference was never significant. No persistent microchimeric T cell clones were found, with a detection sensitivity of approximately 95 clones per million clonotypes. To look for features that set related mother-child pairs apart from unrelated individuals, the researchers ran deep NGS to compare the TCR beta repertoires of mothers and children. On average, the children were approximately 11 +/- 4 years old, while the mothers were about 40 +/- 4 years old. After adapter ligation with NEBNext reagents, the libraries were sequenced on Illumina HiSeq 2000 with 100+100 nt paired-end reads. To prevent cross-contamination, the mother and child libraries were prepared a month apart and were sequenced in separate runs. Each donor had between roughly 450,000 and 2,100,000 distinct TCR beta clonotypes identified. Naive TCR beta clonotypes were estimated from low-frequency clonotypes matched to each donor's FACS-determined naive share, without sorting.

Recombination joined TRBV5-1 with TRBJ2-5, with 9 junctional bases fitting TRBD2. The last part of the DNA fits TRBJ2-1 better; the J call may be wrong. Sequencing was performed on blood. This receptor was identified in a boy aged 10-17 years in good health. The DNA sequence is as follows: TGCGCCAGCAGCTTGGCCGGGGTTGCGGGAGGGCCCTACAATGAGCAGTTCTTC. Its amino acids are CASSLAGVAGGPYNEQFF.